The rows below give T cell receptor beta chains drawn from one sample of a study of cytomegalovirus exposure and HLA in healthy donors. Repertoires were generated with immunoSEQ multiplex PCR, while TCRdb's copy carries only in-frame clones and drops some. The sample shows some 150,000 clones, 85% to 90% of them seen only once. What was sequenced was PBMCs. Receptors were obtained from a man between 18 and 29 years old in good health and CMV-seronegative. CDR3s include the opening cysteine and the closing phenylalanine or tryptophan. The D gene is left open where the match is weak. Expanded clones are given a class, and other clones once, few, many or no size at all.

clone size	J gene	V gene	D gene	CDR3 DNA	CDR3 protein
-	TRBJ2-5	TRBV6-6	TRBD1	TGTGCCAGCAGGGAGAACAGGGGCGAAAAAGAGACCCAGTACTTC	CASRENRGEKETQYF
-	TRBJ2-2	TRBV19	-	TGTGCCAGTAGGACTCCACAGGGTTGGACCGGGGAGCTGTTTTTT	CASRTPQGWTGELFF
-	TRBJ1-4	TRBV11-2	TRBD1	TGTGCCAGCAGCCCAGGGGGCAGGGAAAAACTGTTTTTT	CASSPGGREKLFF
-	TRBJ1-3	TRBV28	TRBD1	TGTGCCAGCAGTGCCGGGACAGTAGCGTCTGGAAACACCATATATTTT	CASSAGTVASGNTIYF
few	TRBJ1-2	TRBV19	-	TGTGCCAGTAGTATGCCCGAACTTACAGGGTATCACACCTTC	CASSMPELTGYHTF
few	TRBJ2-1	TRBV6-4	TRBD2	TGTGCCAGCTCAATACTAGCGGGCTACAATGAGCAGTTCTTC	CASSILAGYNEQFF
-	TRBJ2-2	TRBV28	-	TGTGCCAGCAGTTGGCTAGATTCCGGGGAGCTGTTTTTT	CASSWLDSGELFF
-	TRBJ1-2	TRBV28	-	TGTGCCAGCAGTGGGCTCTATGGCTACACCTTC	CASSGLYGYTF
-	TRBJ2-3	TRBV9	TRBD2	TGTGCCAGCAGCATTATAATATTAGCGGGACCTAGCACAGATACGCAGTATTTT	CASSIIILAGPSTDTQYF
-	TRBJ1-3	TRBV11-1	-	TGTGCCAGCAGCTTACTTTTGGAGTCTTCTGGAAACACCATATATTTT	CASSLLLESSGNTIYF